This TCR beta chain was profiled in a study of blood T cell repertoires in COVID-19. Clones were sequenced by immunoSEQ multiplex PCR, and TCRdb holds only the in-frame ones, with some missing. Of 270,000 or so clones in the sample, around 93% were seen once. CDR1 MDHEN and CDR2 SYDVKM come from the germline V gene. V shed 5 bases and J shed 0 bases, with 13 bases lying between them. The CDR3 loop spans 15 amino acids. Participants in the exposed group had met a COVID-19 case in the 2 weeks before joining the study. This clone has just one count. This sequence was found in a man aged 35 to 55 who had been exposed to COVID-19. The sample taken for sequencing was PBMCs or T cells enriched from blood (not recorded which). The V gene is TRBV28, the J gene TRBJ1-1; D is unresolved. Here the CDR3 DNA reads TGTGCCAGCAGTCTCTTGGCAAACATGAACACTGAAGCTTTCTTT. As protein: CASSLLANMNTEAFF.